This T cell receptor beta chain was captured by sequencing in a study of OX40 agonist ivuxolimab in advanced cancers. Study information: Treatment of patients was with ivuxolimab, an agonistic anti-OX40 (CD134) antibody. Those treated in dose escalation had hepatocellular carcinoma, melanoma, renal cell cancer or head and neck cancer.

Assay used: immunoSEQ multiplex PCR; TCRdb lists only in-frame clones, some missing. This table has tens of thousands of clones, around 79% appearing once. Patients were excluded for autoimmune disease history or systemic immunosuppression. The investigators sampled blood at baseline, at cycle 4 day 1, and at cycle 7 day 1. The germline gives CDR1 MDHEN, CDR2 SYDVKM. The CDR3 has 16 residues. The V and J ends lost 6 bases and 8 bases respectively, with 22 bases between them. The starting material was CD4+ or CD8+ T cells sorted from blood, obtained in a trial of the OX40 agonist ivuxolimab. This receptor was identified in an adult with an advanced solid tumor such as melanoma, head and neck, liver or kidney cancer. The chain joins TRBV28 to TRBJ1-4; D is perhaps TRBD1 (5 bases). The CDR3 here is CASRGRGRPRGEKLFF. CDR3 DNA sequence: TGTGCCAGCAGGGGACGGGGCAGGCCTAGGGGCGAAAAACTGTTTTTT.